What follows is one TCR beta chain and its context. Its antigen remains unknown. Profiling relied on immunoSEQ multiplex PCR, and the TCRdb table lists in-frame clones only, not all of them. The sample records 90,000 to 120,000 clones, 80% to 90% being singletons. Germline trimming cut 5 bases from V and 4 bases from J; bases unmatched to any gene: 4. This CDR3 contains 15 residues. Germline CDR1 and CDR2: LNHDA and SQIVND (reference sequence). This record comes from a study of PD-1 blockade in classical Hodgkin lymphoma. Whole-study findings and limits: Healthy donors were reported to have higher baseline TCR diversity than newly diagnosed patients.

All trial patients relapsed after autologous stem cell transplantation. The sample here was peripheral blood mononuclear cells (PBMCs), taken before the second cycle of nivolumab. This clonotype originated in a human donor with classical Hodgkin lymphoma. The chain joins TRBV19 to TRBJ2-1; TRBD2 matches 11 bases. CDR3 residues: CASSVGLAVYNEQFF. For the CDR3, the DNA is TGTGCCAGTAGTGTGGGACTAGCGGTTTACAATGAGCAGTTCTTC. The whole variable domain, filled in from reference TRBV19 and TRBJ2-1, reads DGGITQSPKYLFRKEGQNVTLSCEQNLNHDAMYWYRQDPGQGLRLIYYSQIVNDFQKGDIAEGYSVSREKKESFPLTVTSAQKNPTAFYLCASSVGLAVYNEQFFGPGTRLTVL.